The 5 T cell receptor beta chains listed next were all sequenced from one sample in a study of cytomegalovirus exposure and HLA in healthy donors (dated by TCRdb to the late 2010s). Library preparation was by the immunoSEQ multiplex PCR assay. For the multiplex PCR, a mixture combining 60 forward primers for TCR Vbeta segments and 13 reverse primers for TCR Jbeta segments was used. In TCRdb, the immuneACCESS table is reduced to in-frame sequences with V and J assigned. These tables do not hold every clone; where another copy was compared, an unresolved V gene accounts for under half, and the others remain unexplained. The sample yields roughly 150,000 clones; about 80% were counted once. Over 8% of the sample lies in the top ten. The sequenced sample was PBMCs. The receptors stem from a man aged 18 to 30 in good health and CMV-seropositive.

The chain has TRBV6-5 and TRBJ2-5, with 8 bases that match TRBD1. The CDR3 contains 14 residues. Trimming at V came to 8 bases and at J to 1 base, leaving 6 bases not matched to a gene. Per the germline V gene, CDR1 is MNHEY and CDR2 is SVGAGI. CDR3: CASRRQGFQETQYF. The CDR3 DNA follows: TGTGCCAGCCGTAGACAGGGGTTCCAAGAGACCCAGTACTTC.

The chain recombines TRBV5-5 with TRBJ2-7; 9 bases line up with TRBD1. The CDR3 contains 13 residues. Germline V gene data show CDR1 as SGHKS and CDR2 as YYEKEE (reference sequence). With V trimmed by 5 bases and J by 6 bases, 6 bases remained unmatched. CDR3 amino acids: CASRKTGGSEQYF. The CDR3 nucleotides are TGTGCCAGCAGGAAGACAGGGGGAAGCGAGCAGTACTTC.

Here the CDR3 reads CSVEVLGYRTRPGEQFF. The DNA for the CDR3 is TGCAGCGTTGAAGTTTTGGGGTACAGGACCCGACCAGGTGAGCAGTTCTTC. This rearrangement joins TRBV29-1 to TRBJ2-1, with a tentative D call TRBD1 (5 bases). Trimming stripped 1 base from V and 9 bases from J, with 25 bases between. The germline V gene encodes CDR1 SQVTM and CDR2 ANQGSEA. The CDR3 is 17 amino acids.

The genes are TRBV19 and TRBJ2-7, with 7 bases matching TRBD2. The germline V gene has CDR1 LNHDA and CDR2 SQIVND (reference sequence). The V gene end was trimmed by 0 bases and the J gene end by 3 bases; junction bases not matched to a gene: 5. The CDR3 runs to 15 residues. DNA for the CDR3: TGTGCCAGTAGTATAGATCTTAGCGGGCGCTACGAGCAGTACTTC. Encoded protein: CASSIDLSGRYEQYF.

The chain couples TRBV7-8 to TRBJ1-1, with D uncertain. From germline, CDR1 is SGHVS and CDR2 FQNEAQ. The ends were cut back, 1 base at V and 1 base at J, with 7 bases in the middle. CDR3 length equals 14 residues. CDR3 nucleotides: TGTGCCAGCAGCTTAGTACAGACGAACACTGAAGCTTTCTTT. Translated: CASSLVQTNTEAFF.